A selection of T cell receptor beta chains follows, all from one sample in a study of CD8+CD57+ T cells in acquired aplastic anemia. Via MiXCR, TCRdb re-called the reads, giving one row per CDR3 protein. The sample contains 75,000 to 100,000 distinct CDR3 sequences, roughly two thirds of which appear only once. The sequencing sample was made of sorted CD4+, CD8+, or CD8+CD57+ T cells (not recorded which) from PBMCs. The receptor set was obtained from a human donor with aplastic anemia. Both conserved end residues are trimmed from each CDR3.

J: TRBJ2-2
length: 14
V: TRBV24-1
CDR3: ATSDEGQSNTGELF

J: TRBJ2-3
length: 11
V: TRBV4-3
CDR3: ASSQAPGDTQY

J: TRBJ1-2
length: 12
V: TRBV25-1
CDR3: ASSEGVAGYGYT

J: TRBJ1-2
length: 11
V: TRBV12-3/TRBV12-4
CDR3: ASSLTGAYGYT

J: TRBJ1-2
length: 13
V: TRBV20-1
CDR3: SARVLDRGDYGYT

J: TRBJ1-2
length: 13
V: TRBV15
CDR3: ATSREGGSNYGYT

J: TRBJ2-1
length: 16
V: TRBV6-1
CDR3: ASSGYEDRIGSYNEQF

J: TRBJ1-6
length: 15
V: TRBV4-2
CDR3: ASSLFSGQGENSPLH

J: TRBJ2-3
length: 13
V: TRBV20-1
CDR3: SARDLAGGGDTQY

J: TRBJ2-7
length: 12
V: TRBV4-2
CDR3: ASSLARKGGEQY

J: TRBJ1-2
length: 12
V: TRBV20-1
CDR3: SAPWEGASYGYT

J: TRBJ1-2
length: 9
V: TRBV12-3/TRBV12-4
CDR3: ASSPSTGYT

J: TRBJ1-1
length: 12
V: TRBV9
CDR3: ASSAGLENTEAF

J: TRBJ2-5
length: 8
V: TRBV7-3
CDR3: ASSIETQY

J: TRBJ1-1
length: 12
V: TRBV20-1
CDR3: SASPGQDYTEAF

J: TRBJ2-1
length: 11
V: TRBV7-6
CDR3: ASSLFRGNEQF

J: TRBJ2-3
length: 9
V: TRBV12-3/TRBV12-4
CDR3: ARASRDTQY

J: TRBJ1-1
length: 10
V: TRBV4-2
CDR3: ASSLGGVMAF

J: TRBJ2-1
length: 10
V: TRBV24-1
CDR3: ATSDSYNEQF

J: TRBJ2-7
length: 11
V: TRBV29-1
CDR3: SVAPDHYYEQY

J: TRBJ2-3
length: 11
V: TRBV5-6
CDR3: ASSLEGTDTQY

J: TRBJ2-7
length: 10
V: TRBV6-5
CDR3: ASSSVINEQY

J: TRBJ2-3
length: 10
V: TRBV29-1
CDR3: SVVTSTDTQY

J: TRBJ2-3
length: 12
V: TRBV10-3
CDR3: AISEPATADTQY

J: TRBJ2-7
length: 12
V: TRBV15
CDR3: ATSTDRNVYEQY

J: TRBJ2-5
length: 14
V: TRBV5-5
CDR3: ASSSTTGGGQETQY

J: TRBJ2-1
length: 12
V: TRBV5-1
CDR3: ASSSGLEENEQF

J: TRBJ2-7
length: 11
V: TRBV2
CDR3: ASSGTAPYEQY

J: TRBJ1-1
length: 11
V: TRBV7-2
CDR3: ASHHTRNTEAF

J: TRBJ2-5
length: 15
V: TRBV20-1
CDR3: SADTGDKRGPQETQY

J: TRBJ2-1
length: 11
V: TRBV29-1
CDR3: SALEGRVNEQF

J: TRBJ2-5
length: 13
V: TRBV24-1
CDR3: ATSDAGQGVETQY

J: TRBJ2-3
length: 12
V: TRBV7-8
CDR3: ASSLVPNSDTQY

J: TRBJ2-5
length: 10
V: TRBV20-1
CDR3: SAQSTQETQY

J: TRBJ2-1
length: 13
V: TRBV24-1
CDR3: ATSEGLADTDEQF

J: TRBJ1-1
length: 9
V: TRBV7-9
CDR3: ASTQGSEAF

J: TRBJ1-2
length: 13
V: TRBV9
CDR3: ASSVTVGARDGYT

J: TRBJ2-5
length: 12
V: TRBV19
CDR3: ASSILGGGETQY

J: .
length: 12
V: TRBV6-5
CDR3: ASSSTSGDNEQF

J: TRBJ1-2
length: 13
V: TRBV24-1
CDR3: ATSDPRRSPYGYT

J: TRBJ2-7
length: 13
V: TRBV7-8
CDR3: ASSLAGIKAYEQY

J: TRBJ1-1
length: 11
V: TRBV7-2
CDR3: ASSLVWNTEAF

J: TRBJ2-1
length: 13
V: TRBV11-1
CDR3: ASSPGTSGGREQF

J: TRBJ1-2
length: 10
V: TRBV20-1
CDR3: STTGGSYGYT

J: TRBJ2-7
length: 13
V: TRBV6-1
CDR3: ASSERGDSSYEQY

J: TRBJ2-7
length: 13
V: TRBV18
CDR3: ASSPGTSWAYEQY

J: TRBJ2-6
length: 11
V: TRBV5-6
CDR3: ASSSPGANVLT

J: TRBJ2-3
length: 11
V: TRBV29-1
CDR3: SVEEGATDTQY

J: TRBJ1-2
length: 10
V: TRBV15
CDR3: ATRDGLDGYT

J: TRBJ1-1
length: 11
V: TRBV7-9
CDR3: ASSLVGWTEAF

J: TRBJ2-5
length: 11
V: TRBV10-1
CDR3: ASSEREGETQY

J: TRBJ2-5
length: 12
V: TRBV19
CDR3: ASSTSGGGKTQY

J: TRBJ2-1
length: 9
V: TRBV24-1
CDR3: ATSAYNEQF

J: TRBJ2-7
length: 9
V: TRBV30
CDR3: AWKGIYEQY

J: TRBJ2-1
length: 8
V: TRBV29-1
CDR3: SAKYDEQF

J: TRBJ1-1
length: 13
V: TRBV7-3
CDR3: ASSFRLGGANEAF

J: TRBJ2-3
length: 14
V: TRBV20-1
CDR3: SARDSTSVSTDTQY

J: TRBJ2-1
length: 13
V: TRBV6-4
CDR3: ASSGGTGGYDEQF

J: TRBJ2-5
length: 19
V: TRBV3-1
CDR3: ASSRTSGSLDLLVDVETQY